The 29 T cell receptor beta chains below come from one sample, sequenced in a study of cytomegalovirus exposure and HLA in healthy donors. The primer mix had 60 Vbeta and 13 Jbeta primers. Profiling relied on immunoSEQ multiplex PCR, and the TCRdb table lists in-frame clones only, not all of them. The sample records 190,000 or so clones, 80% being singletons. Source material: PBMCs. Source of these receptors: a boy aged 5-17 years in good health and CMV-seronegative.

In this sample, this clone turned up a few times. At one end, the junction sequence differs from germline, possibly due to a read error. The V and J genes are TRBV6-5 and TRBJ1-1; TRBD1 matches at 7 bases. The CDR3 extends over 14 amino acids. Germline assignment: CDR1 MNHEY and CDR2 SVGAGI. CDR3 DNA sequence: TGTGCCAGCAGGCCCACAGGGGTGAACAGTGAAGCTTTCTTT. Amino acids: CASRPTGVNSEAFF.

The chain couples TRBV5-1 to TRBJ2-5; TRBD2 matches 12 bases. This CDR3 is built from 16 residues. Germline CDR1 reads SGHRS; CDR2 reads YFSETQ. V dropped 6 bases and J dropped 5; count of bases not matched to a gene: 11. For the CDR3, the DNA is TGCGCCAGCACCCCCGACCATACTAGCGGGAGGGAGACCCAGTACTTC. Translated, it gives CASTPDHTSGRETQYF.

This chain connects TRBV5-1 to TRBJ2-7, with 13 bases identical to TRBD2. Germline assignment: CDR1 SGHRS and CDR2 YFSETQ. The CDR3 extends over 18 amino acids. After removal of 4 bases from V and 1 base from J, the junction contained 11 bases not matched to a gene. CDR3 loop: CASSQRLAGGSFSYEQYF. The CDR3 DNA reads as TGCGCCAGCAGCCAACGACTAGCGGGAGGCTCCTTTTCCTACGAGCAGTACTTC.

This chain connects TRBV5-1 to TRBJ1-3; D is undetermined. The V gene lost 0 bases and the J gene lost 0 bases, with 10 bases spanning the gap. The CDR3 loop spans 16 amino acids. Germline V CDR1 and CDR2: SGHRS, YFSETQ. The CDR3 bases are TGCGCCAGCAGCTTGGCCTTCAGCGGCTCTGGAAACACCATATATTTT. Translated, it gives CASSLAFSGSGNTIYF. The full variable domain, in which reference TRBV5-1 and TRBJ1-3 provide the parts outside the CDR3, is KAGVTQTPRYLIKTRGQQVTLSCSPISGHRSVSWYQQTPGQGLQFLFEYFSETQRNKGNFPGRFSGRQFSNSRSEMNVSTLELGDSALYLCASSLAFSGSGNTIYFGEGSWLTVV.

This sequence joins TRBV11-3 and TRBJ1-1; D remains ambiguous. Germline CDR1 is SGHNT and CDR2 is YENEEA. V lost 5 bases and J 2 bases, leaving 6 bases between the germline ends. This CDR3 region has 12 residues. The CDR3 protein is CASSEINTEAFF. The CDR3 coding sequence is TGTGCCAGCAGCGAGATTAACACTGAAGCTTTCTTT.

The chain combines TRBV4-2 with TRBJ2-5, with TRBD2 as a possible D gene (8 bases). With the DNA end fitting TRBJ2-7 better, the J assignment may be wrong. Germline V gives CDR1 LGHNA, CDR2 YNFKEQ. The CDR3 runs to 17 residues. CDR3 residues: CASSQGTAGTSEREQYF. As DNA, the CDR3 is TGTGCCAGCAGCCAGGGGACAGCCGGGACTAGTGAGCGCGAGCAGTACTTC.

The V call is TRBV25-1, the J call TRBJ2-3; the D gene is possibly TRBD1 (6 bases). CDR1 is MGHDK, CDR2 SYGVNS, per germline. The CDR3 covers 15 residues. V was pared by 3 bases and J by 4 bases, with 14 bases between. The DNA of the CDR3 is TGTGCCAGCAGTGAGATGCAGGGGTTCGCAGATACGCAGTATTTT. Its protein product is CASSEMQGFADTQYF. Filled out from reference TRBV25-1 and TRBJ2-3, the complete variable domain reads EADIYQTPRYLVIGTGKKITLECSQTMGHDKMYWYQQDPGMELHLIHYSYGVNSTEKGDLSSESTVSRIRTEHFPLTLESARPSHTSQYLCASSEMQGFADTQYFGPGTRLTVL.

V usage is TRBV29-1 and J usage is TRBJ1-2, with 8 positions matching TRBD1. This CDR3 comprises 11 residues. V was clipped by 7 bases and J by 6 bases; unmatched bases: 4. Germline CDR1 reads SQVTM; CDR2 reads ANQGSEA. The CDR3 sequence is CSDRTGHGYTF. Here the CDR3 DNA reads TGCAGCGACCGGACAGGGCATGGCTACACCTTC.

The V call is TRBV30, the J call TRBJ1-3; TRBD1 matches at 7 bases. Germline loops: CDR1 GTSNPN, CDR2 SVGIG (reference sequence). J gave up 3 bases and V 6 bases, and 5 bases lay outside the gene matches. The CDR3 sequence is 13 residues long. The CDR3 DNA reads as TGTGCCTGTAAAGGGGACAGTGGAAACACCATATATTTT. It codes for CACKGDSGNTIYF.

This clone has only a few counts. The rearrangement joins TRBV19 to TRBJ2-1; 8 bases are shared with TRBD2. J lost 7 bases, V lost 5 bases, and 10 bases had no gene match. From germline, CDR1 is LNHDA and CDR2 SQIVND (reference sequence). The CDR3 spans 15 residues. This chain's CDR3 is CASSFPSGHLNEQFF. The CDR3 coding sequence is TGTGCCAGTAGTTTTCCTAGCGGGCACTTAAATGAGCAGTTCTTC.

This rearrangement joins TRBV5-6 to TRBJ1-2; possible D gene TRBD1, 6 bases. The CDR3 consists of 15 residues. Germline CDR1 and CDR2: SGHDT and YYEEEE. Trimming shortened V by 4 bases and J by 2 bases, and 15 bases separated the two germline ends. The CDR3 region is CASSAGGGGNYGYTF. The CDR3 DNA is TGTGCCAGCAGCGCCGGAGGGGGGGGCAACTATGGCTACACCTTC.

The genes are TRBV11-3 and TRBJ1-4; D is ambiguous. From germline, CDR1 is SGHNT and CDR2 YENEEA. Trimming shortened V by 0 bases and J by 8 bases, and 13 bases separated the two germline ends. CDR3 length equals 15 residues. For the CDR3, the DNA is TGTGCCAGCAGCTTAGATCTGGCAGGCCAAGAAAAACTGTTTTTT. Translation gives CASSLDLAGQEKLFF.

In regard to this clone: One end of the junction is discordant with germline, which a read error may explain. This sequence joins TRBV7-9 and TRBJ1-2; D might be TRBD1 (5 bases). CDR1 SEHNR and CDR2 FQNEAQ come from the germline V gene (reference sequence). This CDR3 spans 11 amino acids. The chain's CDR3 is CSSSPGIGYTF. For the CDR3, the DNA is TGTTCCAGCAGCCCAGGGATCGGCTACACCTTC.

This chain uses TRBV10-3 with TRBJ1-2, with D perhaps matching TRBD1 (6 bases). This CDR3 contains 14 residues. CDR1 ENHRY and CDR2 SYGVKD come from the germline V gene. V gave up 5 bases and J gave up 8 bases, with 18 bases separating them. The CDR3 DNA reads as TGTGCCATCAGTACGTCACAGGGTTCGGAGGGCTACACCTTC. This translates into CAISTSQGSEGYTF.

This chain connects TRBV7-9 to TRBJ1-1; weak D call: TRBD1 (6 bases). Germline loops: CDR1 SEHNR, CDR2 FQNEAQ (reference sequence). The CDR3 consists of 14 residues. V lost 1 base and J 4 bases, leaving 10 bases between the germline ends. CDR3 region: CASSLDRALTEAFF. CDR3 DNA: TGTGCCAGCAGCTTAGACAGGGCGCTCACTGAAGCTTTCTTT. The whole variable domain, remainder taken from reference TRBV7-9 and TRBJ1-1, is DTGVSQNPRHKITKRGQNVTFRCDPISEHNRLYWYRQTLGQGPEFLTYFQNEAQLEKSRLLSDRFSAERPKGSFSTLEIQRTEQGDSAMYLCASSLDRALTEAFFGQGTRLTVV.

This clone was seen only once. DNA of the CDR3: TGTGCCAGCAGCTTATTGGGGCAGGGGGGAGATACGCAGTATTTT. This translates into CASSLLGQGGDTQYF. V and J are TRBV7-2 and TRBJ2-3, with D possibly being TRBD1 (7 bases). CDR1 is SGHTA, CDR2 FQGNSA, per germline. The CDR3 runs to 15 residues. The V and J ends lost 2 bases and 5 bases respectively, with 14 bases between them.

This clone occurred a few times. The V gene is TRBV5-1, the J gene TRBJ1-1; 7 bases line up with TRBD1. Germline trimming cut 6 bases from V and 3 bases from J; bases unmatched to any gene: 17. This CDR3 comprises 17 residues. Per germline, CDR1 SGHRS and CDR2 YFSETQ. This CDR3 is CASNLYQGVGGDTEAFF. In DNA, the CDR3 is TGCGCCAGCAACCTGTATCAGGGGGTGGGTGGGGACACTGAAGCTTTCTTT.

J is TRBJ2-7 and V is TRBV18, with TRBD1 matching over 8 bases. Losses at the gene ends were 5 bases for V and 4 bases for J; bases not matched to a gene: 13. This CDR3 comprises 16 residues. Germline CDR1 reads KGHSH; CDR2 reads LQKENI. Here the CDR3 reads CASSTPDRGFLYEQYF. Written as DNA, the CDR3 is TGTGCCAGCTCAACCCCTGACAGGGGATTCCTTTACGAGCAGTACTTC.

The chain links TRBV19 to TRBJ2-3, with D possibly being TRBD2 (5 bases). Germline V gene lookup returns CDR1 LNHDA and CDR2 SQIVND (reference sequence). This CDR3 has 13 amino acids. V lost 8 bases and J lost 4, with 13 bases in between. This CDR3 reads CASGRGRPDTQYF. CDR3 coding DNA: TGTGCCAGTGGGAGAGGGCGACCAGATACGCAGTATTTT.

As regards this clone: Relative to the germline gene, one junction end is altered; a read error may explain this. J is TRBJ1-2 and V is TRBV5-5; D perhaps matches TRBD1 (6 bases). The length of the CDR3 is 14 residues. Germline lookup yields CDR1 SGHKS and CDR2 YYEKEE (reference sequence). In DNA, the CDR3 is TGTGCCGGCAGCTGGAGTGGGGGCGACTATGGCTACACCTTC. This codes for CAGSWSGGDYGYTF.

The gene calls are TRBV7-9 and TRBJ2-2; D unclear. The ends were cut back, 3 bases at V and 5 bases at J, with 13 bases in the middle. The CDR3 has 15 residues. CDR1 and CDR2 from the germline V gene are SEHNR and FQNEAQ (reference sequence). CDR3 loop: CASSLVGMRTGELFF. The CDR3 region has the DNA TGTGCCAGCAGCTTGGTGGGTATGAGGACCGGGGAGCTGTTTTTT.

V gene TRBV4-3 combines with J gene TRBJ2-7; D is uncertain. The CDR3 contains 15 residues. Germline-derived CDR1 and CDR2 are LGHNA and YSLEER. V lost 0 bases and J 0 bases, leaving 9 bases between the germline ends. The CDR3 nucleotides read TGCGCCAGCAGCCAAGAAGTGGTCAGCTCCTACGAGCAGTACTTC. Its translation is CASSQEVVSSYEQYF.

The CDR3 loop is CASSFRGRWNTEAFF. The CDR3 DNA is TGTGCCAGCAGCTTTAGGGGGCGCTGGAACACTGAAGCTTTCTTT. The rearrangement joins TRBV5-4 to TRBJ1-1, with 7 positions matching TRBD1. Germline loops: CDR1 SGHNT, CDR2 YYREEE (reference sequence). Trimming took 2 bases from V and 1 from J; bases not matched to a gene: 5. This CDR3 contains 15 residues.

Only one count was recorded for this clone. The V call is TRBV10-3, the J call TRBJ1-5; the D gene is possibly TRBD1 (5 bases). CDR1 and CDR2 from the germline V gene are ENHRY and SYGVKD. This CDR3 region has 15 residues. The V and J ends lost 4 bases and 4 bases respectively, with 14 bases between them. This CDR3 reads CAISGDSGVNQPQHF. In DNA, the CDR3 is TGTGCCATCAGTGGGGACTCCGGAGTAAATCAGCCCCAGCATTTT.

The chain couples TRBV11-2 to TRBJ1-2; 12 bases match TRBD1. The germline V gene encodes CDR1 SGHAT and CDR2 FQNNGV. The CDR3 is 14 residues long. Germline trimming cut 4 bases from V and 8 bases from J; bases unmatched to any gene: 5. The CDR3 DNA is TGTGCCAGCAGCTCGGGACAGGGGGCCTCCGGCTACACCTTC. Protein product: CASSSGQGASGYTF.

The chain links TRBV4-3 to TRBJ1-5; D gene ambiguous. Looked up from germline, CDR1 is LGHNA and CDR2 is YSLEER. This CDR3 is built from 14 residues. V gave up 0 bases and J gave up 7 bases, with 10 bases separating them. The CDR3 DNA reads TGCGCCAGCAGCCAAGAAGAGGGAAGGCAGCCCCAGCATTTT. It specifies CASSQEEGRQPQHF.

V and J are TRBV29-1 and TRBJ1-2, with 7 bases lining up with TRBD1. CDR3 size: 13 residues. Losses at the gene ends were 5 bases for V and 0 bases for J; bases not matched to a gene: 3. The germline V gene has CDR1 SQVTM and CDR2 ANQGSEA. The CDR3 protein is CSVSGTANYGYTF. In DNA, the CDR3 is TGCAGCGTTTCCGGGACAGCTAACTATGGCTACACCTTC.

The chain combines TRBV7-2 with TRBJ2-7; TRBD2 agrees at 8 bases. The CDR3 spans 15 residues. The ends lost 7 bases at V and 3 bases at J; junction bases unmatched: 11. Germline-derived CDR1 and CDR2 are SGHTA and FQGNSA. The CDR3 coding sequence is TGTGCCAGCAACCACCCTACTAGCGGCATCTACGAGCAGTACTTC. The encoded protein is CASNHPTSGIYEQYF.

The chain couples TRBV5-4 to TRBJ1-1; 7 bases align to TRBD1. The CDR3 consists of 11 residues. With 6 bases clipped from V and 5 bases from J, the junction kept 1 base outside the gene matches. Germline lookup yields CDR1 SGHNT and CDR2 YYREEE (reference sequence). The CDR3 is CASTGGTEAFF. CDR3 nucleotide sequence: TGTGCCAGCACAGGGGGGACTGAAGCTTTCTTT.